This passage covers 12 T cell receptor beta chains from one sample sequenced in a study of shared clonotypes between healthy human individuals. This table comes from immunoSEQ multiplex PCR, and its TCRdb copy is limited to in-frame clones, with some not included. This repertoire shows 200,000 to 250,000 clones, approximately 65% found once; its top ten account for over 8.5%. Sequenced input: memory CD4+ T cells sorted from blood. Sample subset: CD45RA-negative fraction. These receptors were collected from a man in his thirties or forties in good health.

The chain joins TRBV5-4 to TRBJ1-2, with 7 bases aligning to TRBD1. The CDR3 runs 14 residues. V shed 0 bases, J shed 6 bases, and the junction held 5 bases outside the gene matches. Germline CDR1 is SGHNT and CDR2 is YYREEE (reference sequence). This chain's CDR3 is CASSLVGRGDGYTF. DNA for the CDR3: TGTGCCAGCAGCTTGGTTGGCAGGGGGGATGGCTACACCTTC.

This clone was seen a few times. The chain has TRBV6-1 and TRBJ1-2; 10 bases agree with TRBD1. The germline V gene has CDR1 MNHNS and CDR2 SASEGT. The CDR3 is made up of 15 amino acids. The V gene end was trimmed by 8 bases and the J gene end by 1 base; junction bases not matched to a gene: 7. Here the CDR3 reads CASVKGTGDNYGYTF. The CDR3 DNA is TGTGCCAGCGTTAAAGGGACAGGGGATAACTATGGCTACACCTTC.

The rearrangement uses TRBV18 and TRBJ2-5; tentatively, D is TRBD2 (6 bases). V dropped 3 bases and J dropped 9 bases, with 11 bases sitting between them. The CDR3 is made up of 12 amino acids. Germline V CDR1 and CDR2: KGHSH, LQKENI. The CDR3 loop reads CASSPEERAQYF. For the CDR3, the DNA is TGTGCCAGCTCACCTGAAGAGCGGGCCCAGTACTTC.

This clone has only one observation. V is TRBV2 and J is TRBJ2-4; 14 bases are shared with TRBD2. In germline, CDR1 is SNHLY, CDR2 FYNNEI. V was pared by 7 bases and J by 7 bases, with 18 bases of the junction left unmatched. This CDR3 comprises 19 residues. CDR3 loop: CASTKNEGTSGSRANIQYF. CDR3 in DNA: TGTGCCAGCACTAAAAACGAGGGGACTAGCGGGAGCCGGGCCAACATTCAGTACTTC.

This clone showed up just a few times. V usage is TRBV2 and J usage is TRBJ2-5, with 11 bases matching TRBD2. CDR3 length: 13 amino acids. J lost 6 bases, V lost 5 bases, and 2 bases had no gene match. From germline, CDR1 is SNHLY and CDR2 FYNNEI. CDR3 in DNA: TGTGCCAGCAGTTCTAGCGGGAGGAAGACCCAGTACTTC. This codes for CASSSSGRKTQYF.

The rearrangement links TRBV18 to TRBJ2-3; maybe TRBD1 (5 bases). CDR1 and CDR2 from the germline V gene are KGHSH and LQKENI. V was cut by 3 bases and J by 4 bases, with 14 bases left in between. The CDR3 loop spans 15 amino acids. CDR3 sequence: CASSPRVGAADTQYF. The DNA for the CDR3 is TGTGCCAGCTCACCTAGGGTTGGGGCAGCAGATACGCAGTATTTT.

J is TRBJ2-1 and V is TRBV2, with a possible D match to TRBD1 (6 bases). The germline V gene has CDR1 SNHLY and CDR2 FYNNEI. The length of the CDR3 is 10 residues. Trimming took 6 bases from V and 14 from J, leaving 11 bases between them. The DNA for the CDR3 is TGTGCCAGCAGGGGGAAGGGGGAGTTCTTC. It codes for CASRGKGEFF. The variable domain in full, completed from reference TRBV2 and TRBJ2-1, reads EPEVTQTPSHQVTQMGQEVILRCVPISNHLYFYWYRQILGQKVEFLVSFYNNEISEKSEIFDDQFSVERPDGSNFTLKIRSTKLEDSAMYFCASRGKGEFFGPGTRLTVL.

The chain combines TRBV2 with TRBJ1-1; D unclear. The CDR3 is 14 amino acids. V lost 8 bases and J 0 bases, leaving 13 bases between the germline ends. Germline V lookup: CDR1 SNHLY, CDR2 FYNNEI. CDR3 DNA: TGTGCCAGCCGAATAGGGAACCTGAACACTGAAGCTTTCTTT. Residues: CASRIGNLNTEAFF.

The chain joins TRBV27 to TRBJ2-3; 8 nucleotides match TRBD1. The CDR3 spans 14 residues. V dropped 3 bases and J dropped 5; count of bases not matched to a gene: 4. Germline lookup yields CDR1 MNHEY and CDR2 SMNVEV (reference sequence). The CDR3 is CASSFGRGRDTQYF. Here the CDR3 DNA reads TGTGCCAGCAGTTTCGGCAGGGGGCGAGATACGCAGTATTTT.

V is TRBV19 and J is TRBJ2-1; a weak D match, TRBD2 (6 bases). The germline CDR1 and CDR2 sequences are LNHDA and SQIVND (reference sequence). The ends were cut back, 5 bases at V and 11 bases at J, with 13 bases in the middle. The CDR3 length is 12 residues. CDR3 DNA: TGTGCCAGTAGTTTTCTCCGGGAGAAGCAGTTCTTC. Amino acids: CASSFLREKQFF.

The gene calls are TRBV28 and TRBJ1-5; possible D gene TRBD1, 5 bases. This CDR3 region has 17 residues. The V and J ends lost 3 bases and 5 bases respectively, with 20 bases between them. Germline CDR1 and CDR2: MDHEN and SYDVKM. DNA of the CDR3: TGTGCCAGCAGTTTGGGGCCCAGGGTCGGGTTGCATCAGCCCCAGCATTTT. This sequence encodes CASSLGPRVGLHQPQHF. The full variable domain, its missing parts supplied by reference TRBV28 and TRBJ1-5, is DVKVTQSSRYLVKRTGEKVFLECVQDMDHENMFWYRQDPGLGLRLIYFSYDVKMKEKGDIPEGYSVSREKKERFSLILESASTNQTSMYLCASSLGPRVGLHQPQHFGDGTRLSIL.

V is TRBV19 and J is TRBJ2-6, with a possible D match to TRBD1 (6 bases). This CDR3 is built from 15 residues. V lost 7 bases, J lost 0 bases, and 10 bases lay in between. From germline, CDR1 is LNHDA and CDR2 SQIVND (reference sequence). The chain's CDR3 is CASKTGTSGANVLTF. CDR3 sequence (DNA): TGTGCCAGTAAAACAGGGACCTCTGGGGCCAACGTCCTGACTTTC.